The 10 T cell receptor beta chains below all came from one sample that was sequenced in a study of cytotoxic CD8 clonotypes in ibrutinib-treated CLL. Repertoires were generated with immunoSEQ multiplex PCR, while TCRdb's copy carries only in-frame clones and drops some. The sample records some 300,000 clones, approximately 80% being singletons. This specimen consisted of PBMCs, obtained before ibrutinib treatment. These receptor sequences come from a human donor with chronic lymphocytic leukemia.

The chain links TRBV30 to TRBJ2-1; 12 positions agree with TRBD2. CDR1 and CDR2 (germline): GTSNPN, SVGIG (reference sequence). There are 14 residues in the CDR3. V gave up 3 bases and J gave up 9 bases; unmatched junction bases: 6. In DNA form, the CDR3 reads TGTGCCTGGAGGAGACTAGCGGGAGCCGGTGAGCAGTTCTTC. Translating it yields CAWRRLAGAGEQFF.

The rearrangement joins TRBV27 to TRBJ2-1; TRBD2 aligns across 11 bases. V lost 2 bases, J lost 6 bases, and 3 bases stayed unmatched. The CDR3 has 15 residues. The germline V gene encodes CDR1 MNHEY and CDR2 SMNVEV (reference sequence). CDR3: CASSLQLAGANEQFF. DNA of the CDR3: TGTGCCAGCAGTTTACAACTAGCGGGGGCCAATGAGCAGTTCTTC.

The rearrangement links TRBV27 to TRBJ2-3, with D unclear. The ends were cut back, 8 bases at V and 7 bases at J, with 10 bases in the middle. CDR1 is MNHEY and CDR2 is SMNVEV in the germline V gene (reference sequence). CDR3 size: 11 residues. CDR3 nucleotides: TGTGCCAGCCGTGTAGGTTATACGCAGTATTTT. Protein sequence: CASRVGYTQYF.

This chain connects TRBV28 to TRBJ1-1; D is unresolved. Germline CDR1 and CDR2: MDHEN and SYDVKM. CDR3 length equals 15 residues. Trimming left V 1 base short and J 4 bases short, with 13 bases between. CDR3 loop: CASSLLEGGGTEAFF. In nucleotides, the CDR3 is TGTGCCAGCAGTTTATTAGAGGGCGGAGGCACTGAAGCTTTCTTT. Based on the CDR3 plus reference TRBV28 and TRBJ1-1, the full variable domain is DVKVTQSSRYLVKRTGEKVFLECVQDMDHENMFWYRQDPGLGLRLIYFSYDVKMKEKGDIPEGYSVSREKKERFSLILESASTNQTSMYLCASSLLEGGGTEAFFGQGTRLTVV.

Written as DNA, the CDR3 is TGTGCCAGCAGGGGGAGTATTTACGAGCAGTACTTC. The encoded protein is CASRGSIYEQYF. The chain has TRBV6-5 and TRBJ2-7, with a tentative D call TRBD2 (5 bases). Trimming cost V 6 bases and J 4 bases, with 10 bases left between them. The CDR3 is 12 residues long. The V gene's germline CDR1 is MNHEY and CDR2 SVGAGI.

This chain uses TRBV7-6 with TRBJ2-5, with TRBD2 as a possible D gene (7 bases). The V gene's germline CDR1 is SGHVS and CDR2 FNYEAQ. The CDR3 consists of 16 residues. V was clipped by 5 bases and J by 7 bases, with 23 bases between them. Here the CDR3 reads CASSTEEGGTKRTQYF. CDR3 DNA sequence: TGTGCCAGCAGCACGGAGGAGGGGGGGACTAAACGGACCCAGTACTTC.

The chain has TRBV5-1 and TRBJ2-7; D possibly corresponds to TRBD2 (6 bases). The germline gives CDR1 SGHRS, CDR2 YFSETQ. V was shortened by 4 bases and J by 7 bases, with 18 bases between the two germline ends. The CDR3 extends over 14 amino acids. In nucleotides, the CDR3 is TGCGCCAGCAGCCTCCGGGACTCTAACGTGGAGCAGTACTTC. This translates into CASSLRDSNVEQYF.

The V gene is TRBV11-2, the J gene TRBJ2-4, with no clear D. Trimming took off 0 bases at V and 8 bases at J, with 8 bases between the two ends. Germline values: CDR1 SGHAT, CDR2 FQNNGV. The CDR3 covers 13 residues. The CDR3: CASSLDMEDIQYF. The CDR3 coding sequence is TGTGCCAGCAGCTTAGATATGGAAGACATTCAGTACTTC.

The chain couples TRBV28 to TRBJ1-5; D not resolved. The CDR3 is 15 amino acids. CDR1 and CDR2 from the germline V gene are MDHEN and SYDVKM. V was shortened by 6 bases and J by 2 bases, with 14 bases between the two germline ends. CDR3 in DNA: TGTGCCAGCAGGCCTCATATTGGAGGCAATCAGCCCCAGCATTTT. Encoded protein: CASRPHIGGNQPQHF.

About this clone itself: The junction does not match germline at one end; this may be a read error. The chain's CDR3 is CATSGDRGDYEQYF. CDR3 DNA sequence: TGTGCCACCAGCGGAGACAGGGGGGACTACGAGCAGTACTTC. The V gene is TRBV15, the J gene TRBJ2-7; 9 nucleotides match TRBD1. The CDR3 consists of 14 residues. Germline values: CDR1 LNHNV, CDR2 YYDKDF (reference sequence). Together with reference TRBV15 and TRBJ2-7, the CDR3 gives the full variable domain: DAMVIQNPRYQVTQFGKPVTLSCSQTLNHNVMYWYQQKSSQAPKLLFHYYDKDFNNEADTPDNFQSRRPNTSFCFLDIRSPGLGDTAMYLCATSGDRGDYEQYFGPGTRLTVT.